A selection of T cell receptor beta chains follows, all from one sample in a study of T cell repertoires in cytomegalovirus infection. TCRdb reprocessed the reads with MiXCR, giving one entry per CDR3 protein. The sample has 640,000 or so distinct CDR3 sequences; around 35% are singletons. The antigens these receptors bind are not known. Material: cultured PBMCs, obtained from culture after CMV antigen stimulation. These receptors came from a human donor in good health (CMV status not recorded). Some clones in this sample may be carry-over from other donors' samples. CDR3s include the opening cysteine and the closing phenylalanine or tryptophan. Each record gives: D gene, clone size, V gene, J gene, CDR3 DNA, CDR3 protein. D genes are given only for firm matches. Clone size is not always given. Where it is, it says once, few, many or a class for expanded clones.

d_call: -; clone_size: -; v_call: TRBV19; j_call: TRBJ2-2; cdr3_nt: TGTGCCAGTAGTATAGATAGGGGGGTCCGCGTGTGGGAGCTGTTTTTT; cdr3_aa: CASSIDRGVRVWELFF
d_call: TRBD1; clone_size: few; v_call: TRBV7-2; j_call: TRBJ2-7; cdr3_nt: TGTGCCAGCAGCTTAAAGGGGGCCGGGCCTTACGAGCAGTACTTC; cdr3_aa: CASSLKGAGPYEQYF
d_call: TRBD1; clone_size: few; v_call: TRBV12-3/TRBV12-4; j_call: TRBJ2-1; cdr3_nt: TGTGCCAGCACCTCACAGGGGGCCCACCTCAATGAGCAGTTCTTC; cdr3_aa: CASTSQGAHLNEQFF
d_call: TRBD1; clone_size: -; v_call: TRBV4-1; j_call: TRBJ2-7; cdr3_nt: TGCGCCAGCAGCCAGGGCCGGACAGGGGCCTCCGAGCAGTACTTC; cdr3_aa: CASSQGRTGASEQYF
d_call: -; clone_size: few; v_call: TRBV7-2; j_call: TRBJ2-5; cdr3_nt: TGTGCCAGCTCAAGGTCTAGGATTGCAGAGACCCAGTACTTC; cdr3_aa: CASSRSRIAETQYF
d_call: -; clone_size: -; v_call: TRBV6-8; j_call: TRBJ2-5; cdr3_nt: TGTGCCAGCAGTCCGGTGGACCAAGAGACCCAGTACTTC; cdr3_aa: CASSPVDQETQYF
d_call: -; clone_size: -; v_call: TRBV7-6; j_call: TRBJ2-2; cdr3_nt: TGTGCCAGCCTTGGTCGCGGGGAGCTGTTTTTT; cdr3_aa: CASLGRGELFF
d_call: -; clone_size: few; v_call: TRBV7-9; j_call: TRBJ1-1; cdr3_nt: TGTGCCAGCAGCATAGGGGGGTCCAACACTGAAGCTTTCTTT; cdr3_aa: CASSIGGSNTEAFF
d_call: -; clone_size: -; v_call: TRBV28; j_call: TRBJ1-5; cdr3_nt: TGTGCCAGCAGCTCAATGACAGCTGATCAGCCCCAGCATTTT; cdr3_aa: CASSSMTADQPQHF
d_call: -; clone_size: -; v_call: TRBV29-1; j_call: TRBJ2-2; cdr3_nt: TGCAGCGTAGGGGTAGACACCGGGGAGCTGTTTTTT; cdr3_aa: CSVGVDTGELFF
d_call: -; clone_size: few; v_call: TRBV7-2; j_call: TRBJ1-3; cdr3_nt: TGTGCCAGCAGCTCCCGGCCAGTCTCTGGAAACACCATATATTTT; cdr3_aa: CASSSRPVSGNTIYF
d_call: -; clone_size: -; v_call: TRBV4-1; j_call: TRBJ1-2; cdr3_nt: TGCGCCAGCAGCCAAAGGGACCCTCACTATGGCTACACCTTC; cdr3_aa: CASSQRDPHYGYTF
d_call: -; clone_size: -; v_call: TRBV10-1; j_call: TRBJ2-7; cdr3_nt: TGCGCAAAGCTAGGGTCTGACGAGCAGTACTTC; cdr3_aa: CAKLGSDEQYF
d_call: TRBD2; clone_size: few; v_call: TRBV20-1; j_call: TRBJ2-1; cdr3_nt: TGCAGTGCTAGAGTAGCCGGGACTAGCGTGAGCTCCTACAATGAGCAGTTCTTC; cdr3_aa: CSARVAGTSVSSYNEQFF
d_call: -; clone_size: once; v_call: TRBV20-1; j_call: TRBJ2-5; cdr3_nt: TGCAGTGCTAGTTGGGAGACCCAGTACTTC; cdr3_aa: CSASWETQYF
d_call: -; clone_size: many; v_call: TRBV7-2; j_call: TRBJ2-5; cdr3_nt: TGTGCCAGCAGCGAAAACATCCCGGGGTCTGGAGAGACCCAGTACTTC; cdr3_aa: CASSENIPGSGETQYF
d_call: -; clone_size: few; v_call: TRBV10-3; j_call: TRBJ1-3; cdr3_nt: TGTGCCATCACGGGCGGGTCTGGAAACACCATATATTTT; cdr3_aa: CAITGGSGNTIYF
d_call: TRBD2; clone_size: -; v_call: TRBV3-1; j_call: TRBJ2-3; cdr3_nt: TGTGCCAGCAGCCAAGCTAGCGGAGGAGATACGCAGTATTTT; cdr3_aa: CASSQASGGDTQYF
d_call: TRBD2; clone_size: few; v_call: TRBV6-1; j_call: TRBJ2-7; cdr3_nt: TGTGCCAGCAGTGAAGGTTCGGGTAGCGGGAGGGCCAGGGTGGAGCAGTACTTC; cdr3_aa: CASSEGSGSGRARVEQYF
d_call: -; clone_size: once; v_call: TRBV7-4; j_call: TRBJ1-5; cdr3_nt: TGTGCCAGCAGCTTTTCTCCCGGGGGCGTGGAGCCCCAGCATTTT; cdr3_aa: CASSFSPGGVEPQHF
d_call: -; clone_size: -; v_call: TRBV15; j_call: TRBJ1-2; cdr3_nt: TGTGCCACCAGCAGAGATGTGGTGAACTATGGCTACACCTTC; cdr3_aa: CATSRDVVNYGYTF
d_call: -; clone_size: -; v_call: TRBV2; j_call: TRBJ2-7; cdr3_nt: TGTGCCAGCAAAAAGGGGGGGGTGATTGAGGAGCAGTACTTC; cdr3_aa: CASKKGGVIEEQYF
d_call: TRBD2; clone_size: few; v_call: TRBV7-8; j_call: TRBJ2-1; cdr3_nt: TGTGCCAGCAGCTTATCGCCAATACTAGCGGGCCGATACAATGAGCAGTTCTTC; cdr3_aa: CASSLSPILAGRYNEQFF
d_call: -; clone_size: -; v_call: TRBV2; j_call: TRBJ1-1; cdr3_nt: TGTGCCAGCAGCGCCCCGGTGAACACTGAAGCTTTCTTT; cdr3_aa: CASSAPVNTEAFF
d_call: TRBD1; clone_size: -; v_call: TRBV6-1; j_call: TRBJ1-1; cdr3_nt: TGTGCCAGCAGTGCGGGACAGGGGCTGGGCACTGAAGCTTTCTTT; cdr3_aa: CASSAGQGLGTEAFF
d_call: TRBD1; clone_size: -; v_call: TRBV6-1; j_call: TRBJ2-3; cdr3_nt: TGTGCCAGCAGTAGGGCGACAGGGGATATGTCAGATACGCAGTATTTT; cdr3_aa: CASSRATGDMSDTQYF
d_call: -; clone_size: -; v_call: TRBV18; j_call: TRBJ1-2; cdr3_nt: TGTGCCAGCTCACCGGACGGATATGGCTACACCTTC; cdr3_aa: CASSPDGYGYTF
d_call: -; clone_size: -; v_call: TRBV30; j_call: TRBJ2-1; cdr3_nt: TGTGCCTGGAGTTCGGGGAGCGATAGCTCCTACAATGAGCAGTTCTTC; cdr3_aa: CAWSSGSDSSYNEQFF
d_call: -; clone_size: -; v_call: TRBV7-2; j_call: TRBJ2-7; cdr3_nt: TGTGCCAGCAACTACCCGGGACTCTCCTACGAGCAGTACTTC; cdr3_aa: CASNYPGLSYEQYF
d_call: -; clone_size: few; v_call: TRBV11-2; j_call: TRBJ2-1; cdr3_nt: TGTGCCAGCACCCTAGGGGGGTATCGTGGCAATGAGCAGTTCTTC; cdr3_aa: CASTLGGYRGNEQFF
d_call: -; clone_size: few; v_call: TRBV7-2; j_call: TRBJ2-2; cdr3_nt: TGTGCCAGCAGCTTAGAGGGCTTCGGGGAGCTGTTTTTT; cdr3_aa: CASSLEGFGELFF
d_call: TRBD1; clone_size: few; v_call: TRBV28; j_call: TRBJ2-4; cdr3_nt: TGTGCCAGCCGACAGGGTGGTGAGGGAAACATTCAGTACTTC; cdr3_aa: CASRQGGEGNIQYF
d_call: -; clone_size: few; v_call: TRBV18; j_call: TRBJ2-1; cdr3_nt: TGTGCCAGCTCACCACCGGGATCCCAACGTTCCTACAATGAGCAGTTCTTC; cdr3_aa: CASSPPGSQRSYNEQFF
d_call: TRBD2; clone_size: few; v_call: TRBV11-2; j_call: TRBJ2-3; cdr3_nt: TGTGCCAGCAGCTTAATAGGCGGGGGGGTTGCAGATACGCAGTATTTT; cdr3_aa: CASSLIGGGVADTQYF
d_call: TRBD2; clone_size: few; v_call: TRBV7-9; j_call: TRBJ2-1; cdr3_nt: TGTGCCAGCAGCTTATTGATCGGGGGGAGGGGGTTCTTC; cdr3_aa: CASSLLIGGRGFF
d_call: -; clone_size: -; v_call: TRBV6-2/TRBV6-3; j_call: TRBJ2-4; cdr3_nt: TGTGCCACCCCACCTTTAGGTCAAAACATTCAGTACTTC; cdr3_aa: CATPPLGQNIQYF
d_call: TRBD1; clone_size: -; v_call: TRBV6-1; j_call: TRBJ2-3; cdr3_nt: TGTGCCAGCAGTTTCGGACAGGCTAACACAGATACGCAGTATTTT; cdr3_aa: CASSFGQANTDTQYF
d_call: TRBD2; clone_size: -; v_call: TRBV7-8; j_call: TRBJ2-1; cdr3_nt: TGTGCCAGCAGCTTACTAGCGGACAATGAGCAGTTCTTC; cdr3_aa: CASSLLADNEQFF
d_call: -; clone_size: many; v_call: TRBV7-9; j_call: TRBJ2-1; cdr3_nt: TGTGCCAGCAGCATCGGGGCCTATGAGCAGTTCTTC; cdr3_aa: CASSIGAYEQFF
d_call: TRBD1; clone_size: -; v_call: TRBV4-1; j_call: TRBJ1-6; cdr3_nt: TGCGCCAGCAGCCAAGATGGACAGGGGGCTTACTCACCCCTCCACTTT; cdr3_aa: CASSQDGQGAYSPLHF
d_call: -; clone_size: few; v_call: TRBV20-1; j_call: TRBJ2-3; cdr3_nt: TGCAGTGCTAGAGATAGTGGGGGGAGAAGGGCGAGCACAGATACGCAGTATTTT; cdr3_aa: CSARDSGGRRASTDTQYF
d_call: TRBD2; clone_size: -; v_call: TRBV6-4; j_call: TRBJ2-7; cdr3_nt: TGTGCCAGCAGTGACAGACTAGCGGGAAAGTGGAGAAAGCAGTACTTC; cdr3_aa: CASSDRLAGKWRKQYF
d_call: -; clone_size: once; v_call: TRBV13; j_call: TRBJ2-3; cdr3_nt: TGTGCCAGCAGCCGGCCAGACAGCACAGATACGCAGTATTTT; cdr3_aa: CASSRPDSTDTQYF
d_call: -; clone_size: many; v_call: TRBV7-2; j_call: TRBJ1-1; cdr3_nt: TGTGCCAGCAGCCGTATCAGGAACACTGAAGCTTTCTTT; cdr3_aa: CASSRIRNTEAFF
d_call: -; clone_size: few; v_call: TRBV6-1; j_call: TRBJ1-2; cdr3_nt: TGTGCCAGCAGCTCCAGGGTTAACTATGGCTACACCTTC; cdr3_aa: CASSSRVNYGYTF
d_call: TRBD1; clone_size: -; v_call: TRBV7-6; j_call: TRBJ2-5; cdr3_nt: TGTGCCAGCAGCTTAGCGAGGGACAGGCAAGAGACCCAGTACTTC; cdr3_aa: CASSLARDRQETQYF